The clone carrying this T cell receptor beta chain was detected only once. No antigen is known for it. Trimming at V came to 4 bases and at J to 1 base, leaving 10 bases not matched to a gene. CDR1 is SGHRS, CDR2 YFSETQ, per germline. CDR3 length: 16 residues. This entry comes from a study of monozygotic twins with cystic fibrosis. Study-level findings and limits: Low clonality (median roughly 0.0095) suggested a mostly naive repertoire. Shared CDR3 numbers were not associated with age, concordance or severity. Co-twins had the most similar V usage for 13 of 16 pairs, J for 8. Unrelated CF individuals shared fewer identical clonotypes than monozygotic CF twins.

Measured with immunoSEQ multiplex PCR; TCRdb has only the in-frame clones, and not every one. This sample has about 29,000 clones, with about 85% found just once. The rearrangement joins TRBV5-1 to TRBJ2-5, with 7 bases that match TRBD1. The sequence was obtained from a girl under 10 years old with cystic fibrosis. Sequencing used blood. The chain's CDR3 is CASSPRGRDSQETQYF. The CDR3 coding sequence is TGCGCCAGCAGCCCCCGAGGTCGGGACAGCCAAGAGACCCAGTACTTC.